The clone carrying this T cell receptor beta chain has at least ten counts. Time point in this sample: sample taken at primary tumor resection. Sequencing was performed on whole RNA extracted from tumor and nontumor lung tissue, or from frozen PBMC, and the material was left unsorted. Germline CDR1 is DFQATT and CDR2 is SNEGSKA (reference sequence). The CDR3 contains 14 residues. The V end lost 1 base, the J end lost 2 bases, and 8 bases lay between the germline ends. Each CDR3 protein gets one entry after TCRdb re-called the 5' RACE reads with MiXCR. The table records around 40,000 distinct CDR3 sequences, roughly 5.2% of them present only once. The sample is drawn from a study of spatial heterogeneity in lung cancer.

The sequencing used PBMCs, collected at surgery. This receptor was taken from a male donor with early-stage non-small cell lung cancer. The chain has TRBV20-1 and TRBJ1-4; tentative D call: TRBD1 (5 bases). The CDR3 sequence is CSARGAGTNEKLFF. CDR3 sequence (DNA): TGCAGTGCTAGAGGAGCAGGGACTAATGAAAAACTGTTTTTT.